This T cell receptor (beta chain) comes out of a study of cytomegalovirus exposure and HLA in healthy donors. The CDR3 length is 16 residues. V shed 7 bases and J 3 bases; nucleotides not matched to a gene: 9. The germline CDR1 and CDR2 sequences are SNHLY and FYNNEI. Profiling relied on immunoSEQ multiplex PCR, and the TCRdb table lists in-frame clones only, not all of them. The sample lists roughly 120,000 clones, around nine tenths occurring once. This chain links TRBV2 with TRBJ2-3; 11 bases are shared with TRBD1. Input material: PBMCs. The TCR comes from a man between 18 and 29 years old in good health and CMV-seropositive. The CDR3 coding sequence is TGTGCCAGCAACAAAAGGACAGGGGGCGCGACAGATACGCAGTATTTT. It codes for CASNKRTGGATDTQYF.